The 27 T cell receptor beta chains reported below all come from one sample, sequenced in a study of T cells in women clearing cervical HPV infection. TCRdb's table, derived via immunoSEQ multiplex PCR, lists solely in-frame clones and lacks some. This repertoire includes 20,000 to 25,000 clones. Sequencing was performed on blood buffy coat. Every receptor here comes from a woman aged 18 to 75 with a cervical HPV16 infection that either progressed to CIN3+ or cleared (not recorded which).

Concerning this clone: The CDR3 end is not reached by the read, which stops 3 residues before it; the germline J gene fills it in. The V call is TRBV6-2 or TRBV6-3, the J call TRBJ1-5; 9 nucleotides match TRBD1. V gave up 6 bases and J gave up 7 bases; unmatched junction bases: 13. Germline CDR1 reads MNHEY; CDR2 reads SVGEGT. This CDR3 is 16 amino acids long. CDR3 DNA (partial): TGTGCCAGCAGCTCCCACGCCGGGACAGGGCCCCAGCCC. This sequence encodes CASSSHAGTGPQP. Given in full, the CDR3 is CASSSHAGTGPQPQHF.

Turning to this clone: Sequencing ends 3 residues short of the CDR3 end; the germline J gene provides the rest. V is TRBV5-1 and J is TRBJ2-5; D unclear. Per the germline V gene, CDR1 is SGHRS and CDR2 is YFSETQ. V lost 3 bases and J 5 bases, leaving 8 bases between the germline ends. CDR3 length: 12 amino acids. CDR3 residues: CASSSGGETQYF. The CDR3 bases that were read are TGCGCCAGCAGCTCGGGTGGGGAGACC. Full variable domain (outside the CDR3, taken from reference TRBV5-1 and TRBJ2-5): KAGVTQTPRYLIKTRGQQVTLSCSPISGHRSVSWYQQTPGQGLQFLFEYFSETQRNKGNFPGRFSGRQFSNSRSEMNVSTLELGDSALYLCASSSGGETQYFGPGTRLLVL.

About this clone: Read data end 3 residues before the CDR3 end; the end is taken from the germline J gene. This chain uses TRBV18 with TRBJ1-5; D is ambiguous. Germline V CDR1 and CDR2: KGHSH, LQKENI. V dropped 5 bases and J dropped 4 bases, with 6 bases sitting between them. The CDR3 is 12 amino acids. The CDR3 loop is CASSRQNQPQHF. The sequenced part of the CDR3 DNA is TGTGCCAGCTCAAGACAAAATCAGCCC.

As for this clone: The read finishes 3 residues shy of the CDR3 end, and the germline J gene is used to complete it. The gene calls are TRBV18 and TRBJ2-7, with 7 bases that match TRBD1. The CDR3 consists of 13 residues. Germline trimming cut 5 bases from V and 4 bases from J; bases unmatched to any gene: 5. Germline CDR1 reads KGHSH; CDR2 reads LQKENI. CDR3 protein: CASSRGQIYEQYF. The sequenced CDR3 bases are TGTGCCAGCTCAAGGGGACAGATTTACGAG. Supplemented by reference TRBV18 and TRBJ2-7, the full variable domain reads NAGVMQNPRHLVRRRGQEARLRCSPMKGHSHVYWYRQLPEEGLKFMVYLQKENIIDESGMPKERFSAEFPKEGPSILRIQQVVRGDSAAYFCASSRGQIYEQYFGPGTRLTVT.

A word on this clone: The read is 3 residues too short to cover the CDR3 end, so that end is filled in from the germline J gene. The chain is built from TRBV7-9 and TRBJ1-2, with D perhaps TRBD1 (5 bases). The germline CDR1 and CDR2 sequences are SEHNR and FQNEAQ (reference sequence). The CDR3 contains 15 residues. This CDR3 is CASSRTSGRGYDYTF. The sequenced CDR3 bases are TGTGCCAGCAGCCGGACTAGCGGGAGGGGCTACGAC.

The CDR3 region is CASSLGRVGEQYF. CDR3 DNA, as far as it was read: TGCGCCAGCAGCTTGGGCAGGGTAGGCGAG. The chain combines TRBV5-1 with TRBJ2-7, with D perhaps TRBD1 (5 bases). The observed sequence ends 3 residues before the CDR3 terminus, with the missing tail filled in from the germline J gene. CDR1 SGHRS and CDR2 YFSETQ come from the germline V gene. This CDR3 spans 13 amino acids. Between the trimmed V and J ends, which lost 0 bases and 6 bases, there was a span of 10 bases.

Regarding this clone: The read comes to an end 3 residues before the CDR3 does, leaving the germline J gene to fill in the end. The chain couples TRBV20-1 to TRBJ1-5; the D gene is possibly TRBD1 (6 bases). Germline V lookup: CDR1 DFQATT, CDR2 SNEGSKA (reference sequence). Trimming left V 6 bases short and J 0 bases short, with 15 bases between. This CDR3 comprises 15 residues. CDR3 in amino acids: CSAVRGANSNQPQHF. The CDR3 bases that were read are TGCAGTGCCGTTCGGGGGGCGAATAGCAATCAGCCC.

Comments on this clone: The sequence runs out 3 residues before the end of the CDR3; the remainder is reconstructed from the germline J gene. The rearrangement joins TRBV5-1 to TRBJ2-5; D might be TRBD1 (5 bases). The CDR3 consists of 14 residues. Germline V gives CDR1 SGHRS, CDR2 YFSETQ. V lost 0 bases and J 7 bases, leaving 13 bases between the germline ends. The covered CDR3 bases are TGCGCCAGCAGCTTGGGTAGGGGTAAGGGGACC. Translating gives CASSLGRGKGT. The whole CDR3 sequence is CASSLGRGKGTQYF. The full variable domain, completed using reference TRBV5-1 and TRBJ2-5, is KAGVTQTPRYLIKTRGQQVTLSCSPISGHRSVSWYQQTPGQGLQFLFEYFSETQRNKGNFPGRFSGRQFSNSRSEMNVSTLELGDSALYLCASSLGRGKGTQYFGPGTRLLVL.

Remarks on this clone: The read ends 3 residues before the CDR3 terminus; that terminus is restored from the germline J gene. This chain joins TRBV20-1 and TRBJ2-7; 12 positions agree with TRBD2. Unmatched junction bases numbered 12, after V lost 6 bases and J lost 6 bases. The CDR3 spans 15 residues. Per germline, CDR1 DFQATT and CDR2 SNEGSKA (reference sequence). CDR3 protein: CSAILAGGVLGEQYF. CDR3 DNA, as far as it was read: TGCAGTGCGATCCTAGCGGGAGGGGTTCTAGGCGAG.

Concerning this clone itself: The sequenced fragment ends 3 residues before the CDR3 boundary, so the rest is inferred from the germline J gene. The chain carries TRBV5-6 and TRBJ2-4, with 13 bases lining up with TRBD2. Germline assignment: CDR1 SGHDT and CDR2 YYEEEE. CDR3 length equals 15 residues. J lost 6 bases, V lost 5 bases, and 5 bases had no gene match. This CDR3 reads CASSSRTSGRNIQYF. The DNA read from the CDR3 is TGTGCCAGCAGTTCCCGGACTAGCGGGAGAAACATT.

A remark on this clone: With the read ending 3 residues before the CDR3 end, the germline J gene is used to fill in that end. This chain uses TRBV4-2 with TRBJ1-2, with 7 bases matching TRBD1. Germline lookup yields CDR1 LGHNA and CDR2 YNFKEQ. The CDR3 is made up of 16 amino acids. V lost 1 base, J lost 7 bases, and 12 bases stayed unmatched. The sequenced part of the CDR3 DNA is TGTGCCAGCAGCCAAGCCTCATCAACAGGGGTCTCTGGC. It translates to CASSQASSTGVSG. The full CDR3 reads CASSQASSTGVSGYTF.

Note on this clone: The CDR3 goes on 3 residues after the read ends, and that part is filled in from the germline J gene. J is TRBJ2-2 and V is TRBV7-8, with a weak D call TRBD2 (6 bases). The CDR3 consists of 15 residues. Per germline, CDR1 SGHVS and CDR2 FQNEAQ. Trimming cost V 7 bases and J 3 bases, with 15 bases left between them. CDR3 sequence reads: CASIIGTSYTGELFF. The DNA read from the CDR3 is TGTGCCAGCATCATAGGGACTTCTTACACCGGGGAG.

With respect to this clone: The read falls 3 residues short of the CDR3 end, and the missing part is taken from the germline J gene. The V call is TRBV13, the J call TRBJ1-4; TRBD1 matches 7 bases. After removal of 5 bases from V and 7 bases from J, the junction contained 10 bases not matched to a gene. Germline CDR1 and CDR2: PRHDT and FYEKMQ (reference sequence). The CDR3 contains 15 residues. The covered CDR3 bases are TGTGCCAGCAGCGAACGACAGGGTTTGACTGAAAAA. Its translation is CASSERQGLTEK. The whole CDR3 is CASSERQGLTEKLFF. Filled out from reference TRBV13 and TRBJ1-4, the complete variable domain reads AAGVIQSPRHLIKEKRETATLKCYPIPRHDTVYWYQQGPGQDPQFLISFYEKMQSDKGSIPDRFSAQQFSDYHSELNMSSLELGDSALYFCASSERQGLTEKLFFGSGTQLSVL.

Comments on this clone: The sequence runs out 3 residues before the end of the CDR3; the remainder is reconstructed from the germline J gene. V usage is TRBV19 and J usage is TRBJ1-1; D gene uncertain. The CDR3 spans 13 residues. Germline CDR1 and CDR2: LNHDA and SQIVND (reference sequence). Trimming took 1 base from V and 4 from J, leaving 7 bases between them. The sequenced CDR3 bases are TGTGCCAGTAGTATAGGTCACACCACTGAA. Translation: CASSIGHTTE. From start to end, the CDR3 is CASSIGHTTEAFF. Combining the CDR3 with reference TRBV19 and TRBJ1-1 gives the whole variable domain DGGITQSPKYLFRKEGQNVTLSCEQNLNHDAMYWYRQDPGQGLRLIYYSQIVNDFQKGDIAEGYSVSREKKESFPLTVTSAQKNPTAFYLCASSIGHTTEAFFGQGTRLTVV.

Details on this clone: The read comes to an end 3 residues before the CDR3 does, leaving the germline J gene to fill in the end. The chain links TRBV9 to TRBJ2-5; 16 nucleotides agree with TRBD2. From germline, CDR1 is SGDLS and CDR2 YYNGEE. This CDR3 is 18 amino acids long. V was clipped by 4 bases and J by 1 base; unmatched bases: 7. The CDR3 sequence is CASSSPGLAGGPQETQYF. The part of the CDR3 DNA that was read is TGTGCCAGCAGCTCGCCGGGACTAGCGGGAGGGCCCCAAGAGACC.

Concerning this clone itself: Read coverage stops 3 residues before the CDR3 terminus; the germline J gene supplies the remainder. The chain combines TRBV6-2 or TRBV6-3 with TRBJ1-5, with D perhaps TRBD1 (6 bases). The V gene lost 4 bases and the J gene lost 2 bases, with 12 bases spanning the gap. The germline V gene has CDR1 MNHEY and CDR2 SVGEGT. There are 15 residues in the CDR3. The CDR3 sequence: CASSSIRGGNQPQHF. The sequenced CDR3 bases are TGTGCCAGCAGTTCCATCAGGGGTGGCAATCAGCCC.

About this clone itself: The read gets to within 3 residues of the CDR3 end, and the germline J gene fills in the rest. This chain joins TRBV19 and TRBJ1-4; unclear D gene. V was clipped by 3 bases and J by 6 bases, with 11 bases between them. This CDR3 has 14 amino acids. Per germline, CDR1 LNHDA and CDR2 SQIVND (reference sequence). The sequenced part of the CDR3 DNA is TGTGCCAGTAGTATTGCACAGCCTCATGAAAAA. It yields the protein CASSIAQPHEK. The full CDR3 reads CASSIAQPHEKLFF.

Notes on this clone: The read gets to within 3 residues of the CDR3 end, and the germline J gene fills in the rest. V usage is TRBV10-3 and J usage is TRBJ2-7; tentative D call: TRBD1 (5 bases). Trimming left V 4 bases short and J 0 bases short, with 10 bases between. Germline loops: CDR1 ENHRY, CDR2 SYGVKD. This CDR3 contains 14 residues. CDR3 DNA (partial): TGTGCCATCAGTGCTAGGGGTAGCTCCTACGAG. As protein: CAISARGSSYE. The full CDR3 reads CAISARGSSYEQYF.

In regard to this clone: With the read ending 3 residues before the CDR3 end, the germline J gene is used to fill in that end. The chain links TRBV6-1 to TRBJ1-6; D is possibly TRBD1 (6 bases). CDR1 and CDR2 (germline): MNHNS, SASEGT. The CDR3 spans 13 residues. V lost 4 bases to trimming and J lost 8 bases, with 9 bases between them. CDR3 sequence: CASSAGDDSPLHF. The part of the CDR3 DNA that was read is TGTGCCAGCAGTGCAGGGGATGATTCACCC.

On this clone: The read finishes 3 residues shy of the CDR3 end, and the germline J gene is used to complete it. The rearrangement uses TRBV28 and TRBJ1-1, with D perhaps matching TRBD1 (6 bases). Germline V CDR1 and CDR2: MDHEN, SYDVKM. V lost 6 bases to trimming and J lost 7 bases, with 12 bases between them. The CDR3 sequence is 12 residues long. The chain's CDR3 is CASRQGNVEAFF. The CDR3 bases that were read are TGTGCCAGCAGGCAGGGGAACGTTGAA.

Frequency places this clone as medium-sized. The sequenced CDR3 bases are TGTGCCAGCACCCGTGGGGACAGGGGGTTCTACGAG. Encoded protein: CASTRGDRGFYE. The whole CDR3 sequence is CASTRGDRGFYEQYF. This chain joins TRBV5-6 and TRBJ2-7, with 11 bases lining up with TRBD1. The read comes to an end 3 residues before the CDR3 does, leaving the germline J gene to fill in the end. CDR3 length: 15 residues. Germline trimming cut 6 bases from V and 3 bases from J; bases unmatched to any gene: 8. Germline CDR1 reads SGHDT; CDR2 reads YYEEEE.

Points on this clone: The read halts 3 residues ahead of the CDR3 end, with the missing end drawn from the germline J gene. The chain recombines TRBV5-1 with TRBJ2-7; 9 nucleotides align to TRBD2. The V and J ends lost 0 bases and 2 bases, in that order; junction bases with no gene match: 3. The CDR3 is 15 residues long. Germline CDR1 SGHRS, CDR2 YFSETQ. CDR3 sequence reads: CASSLAGLAPYEQYF. The CDR3 DNA, read in part, is TGCGCCAGCAGCTTGGCGGGACTAGCCCCCTACGAG.

For this clone: The read terminates 3 residues before the CDR3 end, so the remaining end is supplied by the germline J gene. The gene calls are TRBV6-2 or TRBV6-3 and TRBJ2-6; maybe TRBD2 (5 bases). Per the germline V gene, CDR1 is MNHEY and CDR2 is SVGEGT. The CDR3 totals 15 residues. V was clipped by 2 bases and J by 2 bases, with 7 bases between them. The DNA read from the CDR3 is TGTGCCAGCAGTTACCGGGGTGCTGGGGCCAACGTC. Protein: CASSYRGAGANV. The CDR3 in full is CASSYRGAGANVLTF.

Remarks on this clone: From the germline J gene comes the end of the CDR3, since the read stops 3 residues before it. The chain combines TRBV5-1 with TRBJ2-5; 9 bases align to TRBD1. Germline V gives CDR1 SGHRS, CDR2 YFSETQ. This CDR3 contains 13 residues. Incomplete CDR3 DNA: TGCGCCAGCAGCGTGGGACAGGGAGGTACC. Translated: CASSVGQGGT. The entire CDR3 sequence reads CASSVGQGGTQYF.

Note on this clone: The read falls 3 residues short of the CDR3 end, and the missing part is taken from the germline J gene. The chain uses TRBV12-3 or TRBV12-4 and TRBJ2-1, with D uncertain. The V end lost 3 bases, the J end lost 4 bases, and 7 bases lay between the germline ends. This CDR3 has 13 residues. CDR3 DNA, as far as it was read: TGTGCCAGCAGTTTGAAACTTTACAATGAG. Its protein product is CASSLKLYNE. The whole CDR3 is CASSLKLYNEQFF.

Comment on this clone: The read is 3 residues too short to cover the CDR3 end, so that end is filled in from the germline J gene. The rearrangement uses TRBV6-4 and TRBJ2-5, with 9 bases that match TRBD2. CDR3 length: 15 residues. The germline CDR1 and CDR2 sequences are MRHNA and SNTAGT. J gave up 1 base and V 3 bases, and 3 bases lay outside the gene matches. This CDR3 is CASSEGSGSQETQYF. The covered CDR3 bases are TGTGCCAGCAGTGAAGGTAGCGGGAGCCAAGAGACC.

Notes on this clone: The read is 3 residues too short to cover the CDR3 end, so that end is filled in from the germline J gene. The chain employs TRBV6-2 or TRBV6-3 and TRBJ2-5, with 8 bases lining up with TRBD2. The V segment lost 2 bases and the J segment 4 bases; nucleotides outside the gene matches: 6. The CDR3 length is 15 residues. Germline-derived CDR1 and CDR2 are MNHEY and SVGEGT. The CDR3 spells CASSYVAGGGETQYF. The CDR3 DNA, read in part, is TGTGCCAGCAGTTACGTCGCGGGAGGAGGAGAGACC.